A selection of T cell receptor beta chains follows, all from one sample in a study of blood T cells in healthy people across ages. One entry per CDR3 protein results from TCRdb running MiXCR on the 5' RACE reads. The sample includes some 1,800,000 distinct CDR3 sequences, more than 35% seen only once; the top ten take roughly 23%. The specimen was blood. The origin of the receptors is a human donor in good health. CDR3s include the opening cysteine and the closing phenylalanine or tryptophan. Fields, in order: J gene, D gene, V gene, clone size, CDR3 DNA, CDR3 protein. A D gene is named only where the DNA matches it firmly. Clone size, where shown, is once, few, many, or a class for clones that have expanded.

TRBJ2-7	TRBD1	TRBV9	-	TGTGCCAGCAGCGGGGACAGGGGGCCCTCCTACGAGCAGTACTTC	CASSGDRGPSYEQYF
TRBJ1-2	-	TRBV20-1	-	TGCAGTGCTTCGGCCTCTCTGTATGGCTACACCTTC	CSASASLYGYTF
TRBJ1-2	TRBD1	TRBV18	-	TGTGCCAGCGCCTTAACGGGACAGGACTATGGCTACACCTTC	CASALTGQDYGYTF
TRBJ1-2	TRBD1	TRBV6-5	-	TGTGCCAGTTACACCTCCAGGGGGAACTATGGCTACACCTTC	CASYTSRGNYGYTF
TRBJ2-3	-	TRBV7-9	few	TGTGCCAGCAGCCCCTTTAACGGACCAGATACGCAGTATTTT	CASSPFNGPDTQYF
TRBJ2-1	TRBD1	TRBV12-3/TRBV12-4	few	TGTGCCAGCAGTTCATGGACAGGGCTGGGCAATGAGCAGTTCTTC	CASSSWTGLGNEQFF
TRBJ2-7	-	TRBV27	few	TGTGCCAGCAGTCCCGGCGCCGGACGGCTAAACGAGCAGTACTTC	CASSPGAGRLNEQYF
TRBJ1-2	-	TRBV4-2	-	TGTGCCAGCAGCCCAGCCTTCGCGGCTATAACTAACTATGGCTACACCTTC	CASSPAFAAITNYGYTF
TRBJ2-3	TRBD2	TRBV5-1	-	TGCGCCAGCAGCAGAGGGACTAGCTTCCTCGCAGATACGCAGTATTTT	CASSRGTSFLADTQYF
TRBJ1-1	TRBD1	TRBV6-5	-	TGTGCCAGCAGTTATACAGGGGTCACCGAAGCTTTCTTT	CASSYTGVTEAFF
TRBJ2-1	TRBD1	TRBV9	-	TGTGCCAGCAGCATAGGGACAGGGGGCGAGTACAATGAGCAGTTCTTC	CASSIGTGGEYNEQFF
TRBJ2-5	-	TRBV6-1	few	TGTGCCAGCACGTCCAGCGGGCGAGGGGAGACCCAGTACTTC	CASTSSGRGETQYF
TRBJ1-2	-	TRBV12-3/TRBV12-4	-	TGTGCCAGCAGTTACAGAAGACCTAACTATGGCTACACCTTC	CASSYRRPNYGYTF
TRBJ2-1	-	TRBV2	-	TGTGCCAGCGGAATTCCGTGGATTGAGCAGTTCTTC	CASGIPWIEQFF
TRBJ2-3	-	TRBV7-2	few	TGTGCCAGCAGCTTAGTGTCCCCATCGGAGACGCAGTATTTT	CASSLVSPSETQYF
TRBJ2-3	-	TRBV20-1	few	TGCAGCCTCCAAGCGGGACAGGAAAACACAGATACGCAGTATTTT	CSLQAGQENTDTQYF
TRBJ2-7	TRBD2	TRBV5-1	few	TGCGCCAGCAGCTTTACGACGAGACTAGCGGGGGTTGGCGAGCAGTACTTC	CASSFTTRLAGVGEQYF
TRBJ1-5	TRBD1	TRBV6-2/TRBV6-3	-	TGTGCCAGCAGCCACCTCGGACAGGGCATTCAGCCCCAGCATTTT	CASSHLGQGIQPQHF
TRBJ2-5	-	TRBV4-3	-	TGCGCCAGCAGCCAATCGTTAGCATCGGAGACCCAGTACTTC	CASSQSLASETQYF
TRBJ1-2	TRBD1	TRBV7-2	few	TGTGCCAGCAGCTTAGTACAGGGGCCAAACTATGGCTACACCTTC	CASSLVQGPNYGYTF
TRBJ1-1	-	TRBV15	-	TGTGCCACCAGCAGAGACAGGCCGAACACTGAAGCTTTCTTT	CATSRDRPNTEAFF
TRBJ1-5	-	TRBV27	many	TGTGCCAGCAGTCCTAGCCTTAATCAGCCCCAGCATTTT	CASSPSLNQPQHF
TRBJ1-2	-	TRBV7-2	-	TGTGCCAGCAGCACGCAGGTTCCATATGGCTACACCTTC	CASSTQVPYGYTF
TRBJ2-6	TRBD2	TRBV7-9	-	TGTGCCAGCGCCCTAGAGCGGGGGCTCGGCGGGGCCAACGTCCTGACTTTC	CASALERGLGGANVLTF
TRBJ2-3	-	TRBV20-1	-	TGCAGTGCTGCCAGGTTGACTAGCACAGATACGCAGTATTTT	CSAARLTSTDTQYF
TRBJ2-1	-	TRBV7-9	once	TGTGCCAGCAGCTTTGGTCCGGGAGTTAATGAGCAGTTCTTC	CASSFGPGVNEQFF
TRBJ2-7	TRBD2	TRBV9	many	TGTGCCAGCTCCGGGGGGACCTACGAGCAGTACTTC	CASSGGTYEQYF
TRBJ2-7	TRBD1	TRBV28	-	TGTGCCAGCAGTTTTGGGACAGGGAGAACATACGAGCAGTACTTC	CASSFGTGRTYEQYF
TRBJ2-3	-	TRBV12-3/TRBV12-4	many	TGTGCCAGCAGTCTCGCCCAAGATACGCAGTATTTT	CASSLAQDTQYF
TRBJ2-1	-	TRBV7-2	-	TGTGCCAGCAGCTTAGTAGACCTAGTGGGCTCCTACAATGAGCAGTTCTTC	CASSLVDLVGSYNEQFF